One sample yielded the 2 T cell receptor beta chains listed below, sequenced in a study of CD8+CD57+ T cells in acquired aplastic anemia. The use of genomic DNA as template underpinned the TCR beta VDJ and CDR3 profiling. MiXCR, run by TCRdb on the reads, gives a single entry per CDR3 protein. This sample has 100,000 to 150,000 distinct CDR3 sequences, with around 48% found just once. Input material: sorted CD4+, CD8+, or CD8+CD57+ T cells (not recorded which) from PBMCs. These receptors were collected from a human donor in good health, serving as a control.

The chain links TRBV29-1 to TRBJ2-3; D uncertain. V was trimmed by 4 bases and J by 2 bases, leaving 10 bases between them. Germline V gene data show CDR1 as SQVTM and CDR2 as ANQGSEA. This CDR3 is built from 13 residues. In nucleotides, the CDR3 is TGCAGCGTTGGTGGACGATACACAGATACGCAGTATTTT. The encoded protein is CSVGGRYTDTQYF.

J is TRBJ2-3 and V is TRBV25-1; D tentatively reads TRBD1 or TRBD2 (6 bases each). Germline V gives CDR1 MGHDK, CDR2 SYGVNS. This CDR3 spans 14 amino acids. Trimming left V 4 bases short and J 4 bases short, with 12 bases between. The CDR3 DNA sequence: TGTGCCAGCAGTGGACAGGCTAGCGCAGATACGCAGTATTTT. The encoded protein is CASSGQASADTQYF.